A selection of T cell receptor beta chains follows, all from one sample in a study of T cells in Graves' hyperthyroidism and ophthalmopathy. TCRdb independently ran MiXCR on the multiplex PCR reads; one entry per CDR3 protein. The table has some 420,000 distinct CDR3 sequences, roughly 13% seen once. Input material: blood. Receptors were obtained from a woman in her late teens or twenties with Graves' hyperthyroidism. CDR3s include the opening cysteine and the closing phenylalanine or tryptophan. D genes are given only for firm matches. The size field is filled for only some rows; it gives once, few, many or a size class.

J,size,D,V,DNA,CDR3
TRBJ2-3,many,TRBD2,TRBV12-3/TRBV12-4,TGTGCCAGCAGTCTAGCGGAGAAGGTCGCAGATACGCAGTATTTT,CASSLAEKVADTQYF
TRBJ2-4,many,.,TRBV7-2,TGTGCCAGCAGCTTAGAATCTCGGGCTGAAAACATTCAGTACTTC,CASSLESRAENIQYF
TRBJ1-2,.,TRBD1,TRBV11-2,TGTGCCAGCAGCCAGACAGGGTCTTCTGGCTACACCTTC,CASSQTGSSGYTF
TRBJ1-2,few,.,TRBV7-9,TGTGCCAGCAGCTTAGGGCAGCACTATGGCTACACCTTC,CASSLGQHYGYTF
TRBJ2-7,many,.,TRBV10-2,TGCGCCAGCAGTGATGTAGTTGGGAACGAGCAGTACTTC,CASSDVVGNEQYF
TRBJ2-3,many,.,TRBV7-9,TGTGCCAGCAGCTTCCGGGACTTCACAGATACGCAGTATTTT,CASSFRDFTDTQYF
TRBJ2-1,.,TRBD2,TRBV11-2,TGTGCCAGCAGACCGAGACTAGCGGGAGGACCTAATGAGCAGTTCTTC,CASRPRLAGGPNEQFF
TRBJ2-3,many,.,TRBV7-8,TGTGCCAGCAGCTTAGTTGGGGGAGGGGGAGATACGCAGTATTTT,CASSLVGGGGDTQYF
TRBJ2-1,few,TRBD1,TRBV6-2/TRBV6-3,TGTGCCAGCAGCGACAGGGGGCGGAATTTATACAATGAGCAGTTCTTC,CASSDRGRNLYNEQFF
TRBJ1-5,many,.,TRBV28,TGTGCCAGCAGGTTAAGGGGATATAGCAATCAGCCCCAGCATTTT,CASRLRGYSNQPQHF
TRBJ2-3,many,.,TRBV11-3,TGTGCCAGCAGCTTATCGGGGGCCGTAGATACGCAGTATTTT,CASSLSGAVDTQYF
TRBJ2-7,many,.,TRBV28,TGTGCCAGCAGTTTGAGGGGCGAGCAGTACTTC,CASSLRGEQYF
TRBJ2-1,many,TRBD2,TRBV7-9,TGTGCCAGCAGCCCACCTGGGACTAGCGGGAGGTTTAGGCAGTTCTTC,CASSPPGTSGRFRQFF
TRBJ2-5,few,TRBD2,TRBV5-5,TGTGCCAGCAGCTTGGAAGGCGGGGGGCTCGCGGAGACCCAGTACTTC,CASSLEGGGLAETQYF
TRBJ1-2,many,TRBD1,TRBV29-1,TGCAGCGTTGATTCTGGCCAGGGGGCTGGGAACTATGGCTACACCTTC,CSVDSGQGAGNYGYTF
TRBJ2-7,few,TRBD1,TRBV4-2,TGTGCCAGCAGCCAAGATGAAGGGACAGGGGGCTACGAGCAGTACTTC,CASSQDEGTGGYEQYF
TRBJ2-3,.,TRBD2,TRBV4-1,TGCGCCAGCAGCCCCTCACTACTAGCGGGCACAGATACGCAGTATTTT,CASSPSLLAGTDTQYF
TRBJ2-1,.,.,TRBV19,TGTGCCAGTAGGCTGGAGGGGGCAGGGAGCTCCTACAATGAGCAGTTCTTC,CASRLEGAGSSYNEQFF
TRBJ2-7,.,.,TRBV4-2,TGTGCCAGCAGCCAAGGGACGAGGTCTGGGGCGTACGAGCAGTACTTC,CASSQGTRSGAYEQYF
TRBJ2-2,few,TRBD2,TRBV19,TGTGCCAGTAGGGGGGCCGGACTAGCGGGAGCCACCGGGGAGCTGTTTTTT,CASRGAGLAGATGELFF
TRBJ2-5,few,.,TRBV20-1,TGCAGTGCTACAACAGGGTTAAGAGTCCAAGAGACCCAGTACTTC,CSATTGLRVQETQYF
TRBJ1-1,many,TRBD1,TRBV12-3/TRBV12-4,TGTGCCAGCAGTCCCGACAGGGGGCATAGTACTGAAGCTTTCTTT,CASSPDRGHSTEAFF
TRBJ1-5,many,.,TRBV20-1,TGCAGTGCTAGAGATAGGGGGGGATCTAATCAGCCCCAGCATTTT,CSARDRGGSNQPQHF
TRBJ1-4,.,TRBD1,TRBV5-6,TGTGCCAGCAGCGAGACAGGGGGCGTCCGGGAAAAACTGTTTTTT,CASSETGGVREKLFF
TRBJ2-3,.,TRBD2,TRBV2,TGTGCCAGCACCCTGGGACTAGCGAGCACAGATACGCAGTATTTT,CASTLGLASTDTQYF
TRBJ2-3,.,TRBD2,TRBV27,TGTGCCAGCAGAGATCTAGCGGGAGGGGCAGATACGCAGTATTTT,CASRDLAGGADTQYF
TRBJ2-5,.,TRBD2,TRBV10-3,TGTGCGTCTTGCGGGAGTGGACAAGAGACCCAGTACTTC,CASCGSGQETQYF
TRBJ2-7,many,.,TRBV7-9,TGTGCCAGCAGCTTAGCGGGGCTGACCTACGAGCAGTACTTC,CASSLAGLTYEQYF
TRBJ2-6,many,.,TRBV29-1,TGCAGCGCATCAGGAAACTCTGGGGCCAACGTCCTGACTTTC,CSASGNSGANVLTF
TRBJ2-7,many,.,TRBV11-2,TGTGCCAGCAGCTTACCCGGGTTCCCCAGGGCGGCCTACGAGCAGTACTTC,CASSLPGFPRAAYEQYF
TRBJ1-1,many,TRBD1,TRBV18,TGTGCCAGCTCACCGGGACAGGGGCTACAGAACACTGAAGCTTTCTTT,CASSPGQGLQNTEAFF
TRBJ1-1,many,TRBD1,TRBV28,TGTGCCAGCAGTCCTTGGGACAGGGGAGGCACTGAAGCTTTCTTT,CASSPWDRGGTEAFF
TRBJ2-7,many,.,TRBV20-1,TGCAGTGCCAAGGACAGAGAGCCCTACGAGCAGTACTTC,CSAKDREPYEQYF
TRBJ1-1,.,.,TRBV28,TGTGCCAGCACCCTGCGCCCCGGAAACACTGAAGCTTTCTTT,CASTLRPGNTEAFF
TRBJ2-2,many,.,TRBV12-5,TGTGCTAGTGGTTCCACAACGGACACCGGGGAGCTGTTTTTT,CASGSTTDTGELFF
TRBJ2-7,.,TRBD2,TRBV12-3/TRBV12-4,TGTGCCAGCAGCGCGACTGCGGGACTAGCTGGGATCTACGAGCAGTACTTC,CASSATAGLAGIYEQYF
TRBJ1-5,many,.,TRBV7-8,TGTGCCAGCAGCTTAGCGGCAGTTTATCAGCCCCAGCATTTT,CASSLAAVYQPQHF
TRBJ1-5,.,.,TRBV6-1,TGTGCCAGCAGTGAGAACCGGCAGTATAGCAATCAGCCCCAGCATTTT,CASSENRQYSNQPQHF
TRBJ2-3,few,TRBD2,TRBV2,TGTGCCAGCAGCAGACTAGCGGGAAGGGGCAGGACAGATACGCAGTATTTT,CASSRLAGRGRTDTQYF
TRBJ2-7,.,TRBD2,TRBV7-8,TGTGCCAGCAGCTTAGGACTAGCGGGAGTATTGATCTACGAGCAGTACTTC,CASSLGLAGVLIYEQYF
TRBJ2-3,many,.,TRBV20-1,TGCAGTGCTAGACTACCGGGACTTCGCACAGATACGCAGTATTTT,CSARLPGLRTDTQYF
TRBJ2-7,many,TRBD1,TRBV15,TGTGCCACCAGCAGAGATCTGGGACAGGCCGCCTACGAGCAGTACTTC,CATSRDLGQAAYEQYF
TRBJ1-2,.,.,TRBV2,TGTGCCAGCAGAACTAAAAACTGCACCTTC,CASRTKNCTF
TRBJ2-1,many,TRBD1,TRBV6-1,TGTGCCAGCACCGACAGGGGTAAAAGTGAGCAGTTCTTC,CASTDRGKSEQFF
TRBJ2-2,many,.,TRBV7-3,TGTGCCAGCAGCTTAACGGGGTTGACCACGAACACCGGGGAGCTGTTTTTT,CASSLTGLTTNTGELFF
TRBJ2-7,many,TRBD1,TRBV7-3,TGTGCCAGCAGCGAAGACAGGGGGCTCACCTACGAGCAGTACTTC,CASSEDRGLTYEQYF
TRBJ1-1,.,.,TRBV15,TGTGCCACCAGCAGAGAGGGGGGAGGGAACACTGAAGCTTTCTTT,CATSREGGGNTEAFF
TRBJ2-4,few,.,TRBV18,TGTGCCAGCTCACCTCTAGCTGAAGGAAACATTCAGTACTTC,CASSPLAEGNIQYF
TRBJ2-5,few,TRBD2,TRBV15,TGTGCCACCAGCACCTTAGCGGGAATGGAGACCCAGTACTTC,CATSTLAGMETQYF
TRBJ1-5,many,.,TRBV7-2,TGTGCCAGCAGCTTAGTAGGGTCCTATAGCAATCAGCCCCAGCATTTT,CASSLVGSYSNQPQHF
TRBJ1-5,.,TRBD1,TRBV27,TGTGCCAGCAGTTTATACAGGGGAAGTCAGCCCCAGCATTTT,CASSLYRGSQPQHF
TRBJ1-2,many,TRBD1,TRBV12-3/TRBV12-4,TGTGCCAGCAGTAGGGACAGGTTATATGGCTACACCTTC,CASSRDRLYGYTF
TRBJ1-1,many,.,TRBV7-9,TGTGCCAGCAGCTTAGAAAATGAAGCTTTCTTT,CASSLENEAFF
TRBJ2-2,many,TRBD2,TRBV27,TGTGCCAGCAGTCCAACTAGCGGTACCGGGGAGCTGTTTTTT,CASSPTSGTGELFF
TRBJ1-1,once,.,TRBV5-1,TGCGCCAGCAGCTTGGAAGGGTCTGAAACTTTCTTT,CASSLEGSETFF
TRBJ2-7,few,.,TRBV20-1,TGCAGTGTCAAGAGAGGGGTCTCCTACGAGCAGTACTTC,CSVKRGVSYEQYF
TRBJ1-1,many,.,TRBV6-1,TGTGCCAGCAGTCCGGGACTGACGAACACTGAAGCTTTCTTT,CASSPGLTNTEAFF